The subject of this entry is one T cell receptor (beta chain). This entry belongs to a study of sequential checkpoint blockade in melanoma. The treatment is: randomized to nivolumab then ipilimumab (arm A) or the reverse (arm B). CDR3 size: 11 residues. Per the germline V gene, CDR1 is MGHDK and CDR2 is SYGVNS. V lost 8 bases and J 4 bases, leaving 9 bases between the germline ends. Here immunoSEQ multiplex PCR was the method, and the copy in TCRdb shows in-frame clones only, minus some. This table has 15,000 to 20,000 clones, around four fifths appearing once. The chain employs TRBV25-1 and TRBJ2-7; no reliable D call. This sample comprised CD8+ T cells sorted from blood (inferred from file names), obtained from a patient given nivolumab and ipilimumab in sequence. This sequence originates from a human donor with melanoma. CDR3 sequence (DNA): TGTGCCAGCGGCCGCCTTTACGAGCAGTACTTC. Protein: CASGRLYEQYF.